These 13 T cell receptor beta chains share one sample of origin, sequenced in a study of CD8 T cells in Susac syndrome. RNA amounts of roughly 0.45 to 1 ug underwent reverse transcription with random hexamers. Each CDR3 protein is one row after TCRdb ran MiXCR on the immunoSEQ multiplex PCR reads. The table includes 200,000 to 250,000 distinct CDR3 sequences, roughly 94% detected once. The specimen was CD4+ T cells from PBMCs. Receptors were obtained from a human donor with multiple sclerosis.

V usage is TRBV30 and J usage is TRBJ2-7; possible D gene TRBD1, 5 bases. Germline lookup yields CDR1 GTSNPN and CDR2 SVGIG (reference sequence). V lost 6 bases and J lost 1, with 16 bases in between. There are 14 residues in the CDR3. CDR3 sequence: CACSPTAGSYEQYF. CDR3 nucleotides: TGTGCCTGCTCACCGACTGCAGGGTCCTACGAGCAGTACTTC.

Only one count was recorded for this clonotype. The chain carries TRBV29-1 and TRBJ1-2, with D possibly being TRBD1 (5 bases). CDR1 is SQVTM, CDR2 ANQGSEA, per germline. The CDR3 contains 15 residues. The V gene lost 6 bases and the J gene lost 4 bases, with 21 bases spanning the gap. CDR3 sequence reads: CSVQGNMGEVYGYTF. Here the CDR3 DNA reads TGCAGCGTCCAGGGTAATATGGGCGAAGTCTATGGCTACACCTTC.

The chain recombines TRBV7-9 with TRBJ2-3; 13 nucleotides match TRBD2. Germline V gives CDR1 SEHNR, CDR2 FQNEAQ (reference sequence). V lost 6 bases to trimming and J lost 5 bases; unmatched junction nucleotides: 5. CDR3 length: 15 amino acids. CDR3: CASRRLAGGRDTQYF. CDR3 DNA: TGTGCCAGCAGGCGACTAGCGGGGGGTCGAGATACGCAGTATTTT.

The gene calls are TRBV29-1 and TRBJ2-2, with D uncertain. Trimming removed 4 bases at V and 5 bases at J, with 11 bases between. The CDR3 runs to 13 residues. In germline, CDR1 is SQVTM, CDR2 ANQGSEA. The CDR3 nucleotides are TGCAGCGTTGGTTACTTACTGACCGGGGAGCTGTTTTTT. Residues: CSVGYLLTGELFF.

The CDR3 sequence: CASSLSHIAGELFF. The CDR3 coding sequence is TGTGCCAGCAGCTTAAGCCACATCGCCGGGGAGCTGTTTTTT. This chain connects TRBV7-8 to TRBJ2-2; D is undetermined. The V end lost 2 bases, the J end lost 6 bases, and 10 bases lay between the germline ends. This CDR3 is built from 14 residues. Germline V gene sequence: CDR1 SGHVS, CDR2 FQNEAQ.

CDR3 DNA: TGTGCTAGTGGTTTAGTGGCACATGAGCAGTTCTTC. Protein product: CASGLVAHEQFF. The rearrangement links TRBV12-5 to TRBJ2-1, with D uncertain. This CDR3 region has 12 residues. With 3 bases removed from V and 8 bases from J, the gap between germline ends came to 8 bases. The germline CDR1 and CDR2 sequences are LGHNT and FRNRAP.

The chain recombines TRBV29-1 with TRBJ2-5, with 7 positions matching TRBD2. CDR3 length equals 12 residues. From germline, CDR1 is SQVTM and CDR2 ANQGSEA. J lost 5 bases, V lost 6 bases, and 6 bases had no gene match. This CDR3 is CSVPVGGETQYF. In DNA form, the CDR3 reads TGCAGCGTCCCCGTGGGGGGGGAGACCCAGTACTTC. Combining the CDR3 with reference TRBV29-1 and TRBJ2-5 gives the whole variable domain SAVISQKPSRDICQRGTSLTIQCQVDSQVTMMFWYRQQPGQSLTLIATANQGSEATYESGFVIDKFPISRPNLTFSTLTVSNMSPEDSSIYLCSVPVGGETQYFGPGTRLLVL.

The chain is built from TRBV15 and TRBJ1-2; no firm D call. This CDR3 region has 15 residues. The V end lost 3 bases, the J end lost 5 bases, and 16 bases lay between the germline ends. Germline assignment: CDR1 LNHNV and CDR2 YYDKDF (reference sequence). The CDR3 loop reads CATSSGPLFTYGYTF. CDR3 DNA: TGTGCCACCAGCAGTGGGCCCCTCTTTACATATGGCTACACCTTC.

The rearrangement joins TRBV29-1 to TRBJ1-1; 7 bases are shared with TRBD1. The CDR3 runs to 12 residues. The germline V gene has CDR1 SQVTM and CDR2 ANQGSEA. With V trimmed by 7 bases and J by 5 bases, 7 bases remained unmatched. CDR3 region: CSGDRAGTEAFF. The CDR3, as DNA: TGCAGCGGCGACAGGGCCGGGACTGAAGCTTTCTTT.

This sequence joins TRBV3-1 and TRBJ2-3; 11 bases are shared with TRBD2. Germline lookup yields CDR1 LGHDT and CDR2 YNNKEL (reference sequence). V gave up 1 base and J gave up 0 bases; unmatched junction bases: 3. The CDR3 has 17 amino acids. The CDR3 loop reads CASSQARLAGSTDTQYF. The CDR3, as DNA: TGTGCCAGCAGCCAAGCACGACTAGCGGGGAGCACAGATACGCAGTATTTT.

This CDR3 is CSARGLGDRGHYEQYF. The CDR3 DNA follows: TGCAGTGCTAGAGGGCTCGGGGACAGGGGGCACTACGAGCAGTACTTC. This chain connects TRBV20-1 to TRBJ2-7; 12 nucleotides align to TRBD1. Trimming cost V 1 base and J 3 bases; bases outside gene matches: 7. The germline gives CDR1 DFQATT, CDR2 SNEGSKA (reference sequence). The CDR3 sequence is 16 residues long.

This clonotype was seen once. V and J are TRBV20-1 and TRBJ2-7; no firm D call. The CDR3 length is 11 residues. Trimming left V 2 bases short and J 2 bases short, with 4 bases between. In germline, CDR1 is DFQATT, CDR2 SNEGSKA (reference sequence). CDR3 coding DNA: TGCAGTGCTAGAAAGGCCTACGAGCAGTACTTC. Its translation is CSARKAYEQYF.

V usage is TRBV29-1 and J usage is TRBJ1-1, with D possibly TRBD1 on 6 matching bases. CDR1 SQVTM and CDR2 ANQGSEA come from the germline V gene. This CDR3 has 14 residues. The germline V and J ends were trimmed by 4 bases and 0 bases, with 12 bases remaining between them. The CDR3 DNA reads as TGCAGCGTTGCGGACAGAATCATGAACACTGAAGCTTTCTTT. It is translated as CSVADRIMNTEAFF.